This T cell receptor beta chain was found in a study of control samples from healthy donors and cancer patients. Profiled with immunoSEQ multiplex PCR; TCRdb holds only in-frame clones, not every one. The table records fewer than 110,000 clones, 75% to 90% of them present only once. CDR1 MGHRA and CDR2 YSYEKL come from the germline V gene. This CDR3 is 15 amino acids long. The trim removed 7 bases at V and 5 bases at J, leaving 7 bases unmatched. The chain carries TRBV4-1 and TRBJ2-1; 11 bases match TRBD2. The sequence was obtained from a man aged 25-40 years in good health. What was sequenced was blood. The CDR3 loop reads CASNHPGLADNEQFF. CDR3 sequence (DNA): TGCGCCAGCAACCATCCGGGACTAGCGGACAATGAGCAGTTCTTC.